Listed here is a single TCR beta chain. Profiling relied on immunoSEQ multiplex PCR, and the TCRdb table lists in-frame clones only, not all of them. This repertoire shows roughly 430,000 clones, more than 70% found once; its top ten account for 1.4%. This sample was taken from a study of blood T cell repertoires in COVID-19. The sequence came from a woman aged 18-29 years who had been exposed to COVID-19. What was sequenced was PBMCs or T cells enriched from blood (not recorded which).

The CDR3 nucleotides read TGTGCCAGCAGCTCTTGGGGGGGGCAACAAGAGACCCAGTACTTC. Encoded protein: CASSSWGGQQETQYF. The V and J genes are TRBV7-9 and TRBJ2-5; a possible D gene is TRBD2 (7 bases). This CDR3 spans 15 amino acids. V lost 4 bases, J lost 2 bases, and 14 bases lay in between. In germline, CDR1 is SEHNR, CDR2 FQNEAQ (reference sequence). Looking up the rest from reference TRBV7-9 and TRBJ2-5 gives the full variable domain: DTGVSQNPRHKITKRGQNVTFRCDPISEHNRLYWYRQTLGQGPEFLTYFQNEAQLEKSRLLSDRFSAERPKGSFSTLEIQRTEQGDSAMYLCASSSWGGQQETQYFGPGTRLLVL.